This is a list of T cell receptor beta chains from one sample in a study of blood T cell repertoires in COVID-19. Here immunoSEQ multiplex PCR was the method, and the copy in TCRdb shows in-frame clones only, minus some. The table shows more than 200,000 clones, with around 84% occurring only once. Sequenced input: peripheral blood. The origin of the receptors is a man aged 55-75 years with acute or convalescent COVID-19. The CDR3 runs from the conserved cysteine through the conserved F or W. Expanded clones are given a class, and other clones once, few, many or no size at all.

v_gene: TRBV19; abundance: NA; CDR3aa: CASSAGRLSYEQYF
v_gene: TRBV15; abundance: NA; CDR3aa: CATSRDISGLGAKNIQYF
v_gene: TRBV6-1; abundance: NA; CDR3aa: CASSQNPLSYEQYF
v_gene: TRBV7-8; abundance: NA; CDR3aa: CASSFGQPGLGSYNEQFF
v_gene: TRBV2; abundance: NA; CDR3aa: CASSDLQAAYGYTF
v_gene: TRBV4-2; abundance: NA; CDR3aa: CASSQDLVQREGAPYEQYF
v_gene: TRBV9; abundance: NA; CDR3aa: CASSVETGANSPLHF
v_gene: TRBV27; abundance: NA; CDR3aa: CASSLRDTNQPQHF
v_gene: TRBV9; abundance: NA; CDR3aa: CASSPRGSGANTGELFF
v_gene: TRBV2; abundance: NA; CDR3aa: CASRGQTRTEAFF
v_gene: TRBV6-5; abundance: once; CDR3aa: CASSPLAGAANEQFF
v_gene: TRBV1; abundance: NA; CDR3aa: CTSSPGLAGGTGELFF
v_gene: TRBV19; abundance: NA; CDR3aa: CASSSSRLALYNEQFF
v_gene: TRBV15; abundance: NA; CDR3aa: CATSRNQGAGEQYF
v_gene: TRBV14; abundance: NA; CDR3aa: CASSQEWLQGRETQYF
v_gene: TRBV2; abundance: once; CDR3aa: CASSDRGAKNIQYF
v_gene: TRBV19; abundance: NA; CDR3aa: CASRAGGEQGAYGYTF
v_gene: TRBV11-2; abundance: NA; CDR3aa: CASSLVGLATNEQFF
v_gene: TRBV29-1; abundance: NA; CDR3aa: CSVVRGQEQYF
v_gene: TRBV6-5; abundance: NA; CDR3aa: CASSYSRLPTYEQYF
v_gene: TRBV10-3; abundance: NA; CDR3aa: CAISRGGAGELFF
v_gene: TRBV5-1; abundance: NA; CDR3aa: CASSLMADSGNTIYF
v_gene: TRBV7-2; abundance: NA; CDR3aa: CASSKDRDNEQFF
v_gene: TRBV6-5; abundance: NA; CDR3aa: CASSYSDRAGGYTF
v_gene: TRBV19; abundance: many; CDR3aa: CASSMGQGGYEQYF
v_gene: TRBV18; abundance: NA; CDR3aa: CASSRGGAMNTEAFF
v_gene: TRBV18; abundance: once; CDR3aa: CASSPPGRGLYNEQFF
v_gene: TRBV27; abundance: few; CDR3aa: CASRGTGRGYGYTF
v_gene: TRBV5-4; abundance: NA; CDR3aa: CASSLYAGKDYEQYF
v_gene: TRBV6-8; abundance: NA; CDR3aa: CASSYFGRAYNEQFF
v_gene: TRBV28; abundance: NA; CDR3aa: CASSFAGGNTEAFF
v_gene: TRBV12-3/TRBV12-4; abundance: NA; CDR3aa: CASSFELYYGYTF
v_gene: TRBV6-5; abundance: NA; CDR3aa: CASNLAGGDTGELFF
v_gene: TRBV4-2; abundance: NA; CDR3aa: CASSQVRGAPGELFF
v_gene: TRBV6-6; abundance: NA; CDR3aa: CASSRAGTGYLEQYF
v_gene: TRBV18; abundance: NA; CDR3aa: CASSPADRASNQPQHF
v_gene: TRBV19; abundance: NA; CDR3aa: CASSIAIAGAYNEQFF
v_gene: TRBV10-3; abundance: NA; CDR3aa: CAISEGQLNTGELFF
v_gene: TRBV18; abundance: NA; CDR3aa: CASSTGLAGHQETQYF
v_gene: TRBV18; abundance: NA; CDR3aa: CASAAGTGNRETQYF
v_gene: TRBV12-3/TRBV12-4; abundance: NA; CDR3aa: CASSFIVDTQYF
v_gene: TRBV11-2; abundance: NA; CDR3aa: CASSLPQGAETQYF
v_gene: TRBV10-3; abundance: NA; CDR3aa: CAISDSGGTSGHTGELFF
v_gene: TRBV3-1/TRBV3-2; abundance: NA; CDR3aa: CASRRRTGTGRSYGYTF
v_gene: TRBV19; abundance: NA; CDR3aa: CANSKQGRNTGELFF
v_gene: TRBV10-3; abundance: NA; CDR3aa: CAISEEGAYGYTF
v_gene: TRBV19; abundance: once; CDR3aa: CASSIDETSSDTQYF